The source of this T cell receptor beta chain is a study of T cells after posttransplantation cyclophosphamide. General study results and limits: Tissue-infiltrating T cells from skin or gut overlapped little with blood T cells. TRB clonality was highly associated with recipient CMV seropositivity and reactivation.

Comments on this clone: What it recognizes is unknown.

The data were produced by immunoSEQ multiplex PCR, yet TCRdb's version contains in-frame clones alone and is incomplete. The sample yields 11,000 to 15,000 clones, 65% to 85% seen once. The related graft donor's blood sample was taken on the day of bone marrow donation. The receptor was isolated from a man aged 50 or older. Sequencing used memory CD4+ T cells sorted from PBMCs.

CDR3 nucleotide sequence: TGTGCCAGCAGCTTCGCCGGGGGAACCGGGGAGCTGTTTTTT. Amino acids: CASSFAGGTGELFF. The chain combines TRBV7-3 with TRBJ2-2, with D possibly matching TRBD2 (6 bases). The CDR3 is made up of 14 amino acids. Trimming removed 3 bases at V and 5 bases at J, with 10 bases between. Germline CDR1 SGHTA, CDR2 FQGTGA. The variable domain in full, with the rest retrieved from reference TRBV7-3 and TRBJ2-2, is GAGVSQTPSNKVTEKGKYVELRCDPISGHTALYWYRQSLGQGPEFLIYFQGTGAADDSGLPNDRFFAVRPEGSVSTLKIQRTERGDSAVYLCASSFAGGTGELFFGEGSRLTVL.